These T cell receptor beta chains were read from a single sample in a study of blood T cell repertoires in COVID-19. Generated by immunoSEQ multiplex PCR, the TCRdb table keeps only in-frame clones and is missing some. Of approximately 140,000 clones in the sample, around 86% were seen once. The sequenced sample was peripheral blood. The receptors stem from a man older than 75 with acute or convalescent COVID-19. The CDR3 runs from the conserved cysteine through the conserved F or W. D genes are given only for firm matches. Size is stated for part of the rows, as once, few or many counts, or as a class when the clone is expanded.

TRBJ2-5,TRBV28,TRBD1,-,TGTGCCAGCAGTGCGGCCGGGACAGGGGTTTTTAAGACCCAGTACTTC,CASSAAGTGVFKTQYF
TRBJ1-5,TRBV15,-,-,TGTGCCACCCGTGGCCGTTCAGGGAACGGAGGCAATCAGCCCCAGCATTTT,CATRGRSGNGGNQPQHF
TRBJ1-1,TRBV7-9,-,-,TGTGCCAGCAGCTCGGGGAGTACCACTGAAGCTTTCTTT,CASSSGSTTEAFF
TRBJ2-7,TRBV6-1,-,-,TGTGCCAGCAGTGGTCCCTCGGCCCAGGACTCCTACGAGCAGTACTTC,CASSGPSAQDSYEQYF
TRBJ1-3,TRBV18,-,-,TGTGCCAGCTCACAAGACAGGTACTCTGGAAACACCATATATTTT,CASSQDRYSGNTIYF
TRBJ1-1,TRBV10-1,TRBD1,-,TGCGCCAGCAGTCATGGACAGGGTGGTACCACTGAAGCTTTCTTT,CASSHGQGGTTEAFF
TRBJ1-5,TRBV6-5,TRBD1,-,TGTGCCAGCAAACCGGGACAGGCCTCCAATCAGCCCCAGCATTTT,CASKPGQASNQPQHF
TRBJ2-7,TRBV19,TRBD2,-,TGTGCCAGTAGCCTCGGGACTAGCGGGTTATACGAGCAGTACTTC,CASSLGTSGLYEQYF
TRBJ2-7,TRBV5-1,TRBD2,few,TGCGCCAGCAGCCGCACTAGCGGGGGCTACGAGCAGTACTTC,CASSRTSGGYEQYF
TRBJ1-1,TRBV7-2,-,-,TGTGCCAGCAGCTTAGAGCAGGGGATCACTGAAGCTTTCTTT,CASSLEQGITEAFF
TRBJ2-5,TRBV29-1,-,-,TGCAGCGGTCAGGAGGTCGGGGAGACCCAGTACTTC,CSGQEVGETQYF
TRBJ1-3,TRBV10-3,-,-,TGTGCCATCAGACAGGGAACCGGAAACACCATATATTTT,CAIRQGTGNTIYF
TRBJ2-7,TRBV10-3,-,-,TGTGCCTCGTGGGCCCCCTACGAGCAGTACTTC,CASWAPYEQYF
TRBJ2-7,TRBV5-1,-,-,TGCGCCAGCAGCTTCGGCGGGGCCTCCTACGAGCAGTACTTC,CASSFGGASYEQYF
TRBJ2-5,TRBV18,-,-,TGTGCCAGCTCACCTAGGACAGAAGAGACCCAGTACTTC,CASSPRTEETQYF
TRBJ1-5,TRBV6-1,-,-,TGTGCCAGCAGTGAGCGACAGTATAGCAATCAGCCCCAGCATTTT,CASSERQYSNQPQHF
TRBJ2-7,TRBV5-1,TRBD1,-,TGCGCCAGCAGCCCCCGGGACAGGGGCCACGAGCAGTACTTC,CASSPRDRGHEQYF
TRBJ2-2,TRBV7-3,-,-,TGTGCCAGCAGCTTACACCCCACTAGATTGAGCACCGGGGAGCTGTTTTTT,CASSLHPTRLSTGELFF
TRBJ2-3,TRBV5-1,TRBD2,-,TGCGCCAGCACCGGCCTAGCGGGGGGGCCAGGCAGCACAGATACGCAGTATTTT,CASTGLAGGPGSTDTQYF